The clone carrying this T cell receptor beta chain was found many times. Its target is unknown. These data come from a study of T-cell memory formation after mild COVID-19. The V gene's germline CDR1 is SGHVS and CDR2 FQNEAQ. The CDR3 is 16 residues long. V shed 3 bases, J shed 6 bases, and the junction held 10 bases outside the gene matches. TCRdb fed the 5' RACE reads into MiXCR, producing one record per CDR3 protein. The repertoire holds 270,000 or so distinct CDR3 sequences, with roughly 18% as singletons. Broader study findings: The study found balanced CD4/CD8 in clones contracting day 15 to 85 and a CD4+ lean in later expanders. That cross-reactive memory joined was suggested by some responding clones appearing in pre-infection memory.

The material sequenced was PBMCs or a T cell subset sorted from them (not recorded which). V gene TRBV7-8 combines with J gene TRBJ2-3; TRBD2 matches 9 bases. This sequence originates from a man aged 18-30 years who had mild COVID-19 (a few samples of this study predate the infection). Cell type and time point are not known. CDR3 sequence: CASSFPWERGVDTQYF. The CDR3 DNA reads TGTGCCAGCAGCTTCCCATGGGAGCGGGGGGTCGATACGCAGTATTTT.